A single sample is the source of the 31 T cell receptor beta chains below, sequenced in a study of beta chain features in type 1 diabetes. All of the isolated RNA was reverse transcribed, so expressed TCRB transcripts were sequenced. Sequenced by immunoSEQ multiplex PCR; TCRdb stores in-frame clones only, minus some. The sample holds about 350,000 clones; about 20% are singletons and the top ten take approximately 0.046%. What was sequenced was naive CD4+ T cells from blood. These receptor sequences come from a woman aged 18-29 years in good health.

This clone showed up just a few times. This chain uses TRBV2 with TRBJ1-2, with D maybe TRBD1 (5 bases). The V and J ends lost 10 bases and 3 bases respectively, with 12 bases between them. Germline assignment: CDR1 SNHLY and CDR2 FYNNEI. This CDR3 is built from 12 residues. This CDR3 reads CATGRVDYGYTF. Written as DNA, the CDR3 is TGTGCCACTGGCAGGGTAGACTATGGCTACACCTTC.

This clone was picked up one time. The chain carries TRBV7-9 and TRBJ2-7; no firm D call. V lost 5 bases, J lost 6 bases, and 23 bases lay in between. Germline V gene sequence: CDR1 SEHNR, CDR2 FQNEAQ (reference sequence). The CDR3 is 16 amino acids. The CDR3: CASSRLGLAPRFEQYF. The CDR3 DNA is TGTGCCAGCAGCCGACTCGGGTTAGCCCCCCGCTTCGAGCAGTACTTC.

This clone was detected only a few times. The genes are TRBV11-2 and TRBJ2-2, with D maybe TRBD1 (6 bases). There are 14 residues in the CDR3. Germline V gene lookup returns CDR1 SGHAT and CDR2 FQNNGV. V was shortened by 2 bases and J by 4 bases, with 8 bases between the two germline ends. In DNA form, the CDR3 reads TGTGCCAGCAGCTTAAACAGGGTCACCGGGGAGCTGTTTTTT. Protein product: CASSLNRVTGELFF.

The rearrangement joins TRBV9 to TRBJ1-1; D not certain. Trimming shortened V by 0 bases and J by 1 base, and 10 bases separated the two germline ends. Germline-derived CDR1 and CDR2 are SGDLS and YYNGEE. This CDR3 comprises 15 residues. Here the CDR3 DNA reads TGTGCCAGCAGCGTAGGGCTCTTATGGAACACTGAAGCTTTCTTT. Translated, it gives CASSVGLLWNTEAFF.

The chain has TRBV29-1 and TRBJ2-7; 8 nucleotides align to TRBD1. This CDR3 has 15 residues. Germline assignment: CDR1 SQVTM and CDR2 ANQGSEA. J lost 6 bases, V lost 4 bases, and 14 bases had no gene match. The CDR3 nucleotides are TGCAGCGTTGGCCGGGTGACAGGGGAGAGAACCGAGCAGTACTTC. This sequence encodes CSVGRVTGERTEQYF.

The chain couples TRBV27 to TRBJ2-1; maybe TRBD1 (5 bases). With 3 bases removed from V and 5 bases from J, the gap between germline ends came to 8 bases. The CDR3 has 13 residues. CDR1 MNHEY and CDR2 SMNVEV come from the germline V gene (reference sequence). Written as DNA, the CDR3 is TGTGCCAGCAGTTTGTCCAGGGACAATGAGCAGTTCTTC. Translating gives CASSLSRDNEQFF.

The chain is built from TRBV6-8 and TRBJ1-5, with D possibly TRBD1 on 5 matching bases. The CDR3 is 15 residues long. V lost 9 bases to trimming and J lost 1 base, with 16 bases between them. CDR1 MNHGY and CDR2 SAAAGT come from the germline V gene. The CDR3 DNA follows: TGTGCCAGAAACCTCGGACACCCGAGCAATCAGCCCCAGCATTTT. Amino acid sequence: CARNLGHPSNQPQHF.

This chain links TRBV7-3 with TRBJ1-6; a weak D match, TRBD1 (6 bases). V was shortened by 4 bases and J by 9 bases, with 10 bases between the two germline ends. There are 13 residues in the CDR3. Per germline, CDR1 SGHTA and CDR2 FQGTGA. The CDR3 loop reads CASSSGEGSPLHF. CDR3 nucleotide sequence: TGTGCCAGCAGCTCAGGGGAAGGTTCACCCCTCCACTTT.

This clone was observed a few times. CDR3 coding DNA: TGTGCCAGCAGGGCGGGGCACTACGAGCAGTACTTC. It is translated as CASRAGHYEQYF. V gene TRBV25-1 combines with J gene TRBJ2-7, with a tentative D call TRBD2 (6 bases). Germline CDR1 MGHDK, CDR2 SYGVNS. This CDR3 has 12 amino acids. Trimming took off 6 bases at V and 3 bases at J, with 9 bases between the two ends.

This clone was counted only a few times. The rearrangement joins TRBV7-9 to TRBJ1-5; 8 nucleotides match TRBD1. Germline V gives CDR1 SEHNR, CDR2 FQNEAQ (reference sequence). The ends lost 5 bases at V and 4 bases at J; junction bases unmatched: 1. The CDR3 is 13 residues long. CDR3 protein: CASSGQGNQPQHF. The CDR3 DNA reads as TGTGCCAGCAGCGGACAGGGTAATCAGCCCCAGCATTTT.

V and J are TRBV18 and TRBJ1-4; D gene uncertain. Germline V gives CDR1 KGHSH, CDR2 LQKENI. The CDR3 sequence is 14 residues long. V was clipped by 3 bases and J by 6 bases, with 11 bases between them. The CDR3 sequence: CASSPGTRDEKLFF. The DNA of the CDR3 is TGTGCCAGCTCACCTGGCACGCGGGATGAAAAACTGTTTTTT.

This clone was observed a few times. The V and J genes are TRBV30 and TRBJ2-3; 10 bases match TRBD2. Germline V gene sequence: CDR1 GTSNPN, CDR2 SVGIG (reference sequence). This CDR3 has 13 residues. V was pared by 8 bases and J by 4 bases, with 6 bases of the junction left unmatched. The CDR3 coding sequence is TGTGCCCATGAAAGCGGGGGGGCAGATACGCAGTATTTT. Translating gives CAHESGGADTQYF. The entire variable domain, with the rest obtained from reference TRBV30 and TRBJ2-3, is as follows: SQTIHQWPATLVQPVGSPLSLECTVEGTSNPNLYWYRQAAGRGLQLLFYSVGIGQISSEVPQNLSASRPQDRQFILSSKKLLLSDSGFYLCAHESGGADTQYFGPGTRLTVL.

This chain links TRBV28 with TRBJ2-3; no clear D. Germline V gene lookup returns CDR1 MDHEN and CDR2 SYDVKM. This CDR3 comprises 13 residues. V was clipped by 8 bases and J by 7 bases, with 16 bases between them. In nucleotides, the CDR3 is TGTGCCAGCGATACCCCAGTGGGCCATACGCAGTATTTT. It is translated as CASDTPVGHTQYF.

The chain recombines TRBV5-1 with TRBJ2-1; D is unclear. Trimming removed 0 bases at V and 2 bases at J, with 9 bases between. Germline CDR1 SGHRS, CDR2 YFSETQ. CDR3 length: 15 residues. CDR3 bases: TGCGCCAGCAGCTTGGTGGTTAGCACCTACAATGAGCAGTTCTTC. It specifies CASSLVVSTYNEQFF.

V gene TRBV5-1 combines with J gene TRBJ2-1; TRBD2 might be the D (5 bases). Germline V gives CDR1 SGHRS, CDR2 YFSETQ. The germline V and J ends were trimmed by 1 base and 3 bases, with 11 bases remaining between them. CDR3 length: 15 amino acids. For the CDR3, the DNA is TGCGCCAGCAGCTTGATAAGCGGTGGCTACAATGAGCAGTTCTTC. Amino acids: CASSLISGGYNEQFF.

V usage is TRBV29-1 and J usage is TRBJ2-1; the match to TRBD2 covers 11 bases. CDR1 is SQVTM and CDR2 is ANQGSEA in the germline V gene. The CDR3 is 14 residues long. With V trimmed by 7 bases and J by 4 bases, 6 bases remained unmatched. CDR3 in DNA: TGCAGCGCTACCCGACTAGCGGGATACAATGAGCAGTTCTTC. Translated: CSATRLAGYNEQFF.

The CDR3 DNA sequence: TGCGCCAGCAGCCAAGTAGCGAAGGTCTCCTACAATGAGCAGTTCTTC. Amino acid sequence: CASSQVAKVSYNEQFF. The chain employs TRBV4-1 and TRBJ2-1; D might be TRBD2 (5 bases). CDR1 is MGHRA and CDR2 is YSYEKL in the germline V gene. The ends were cut back, 1 base at V and 0 bases at J, with 10 bases in the middle. The CDR3 spans 16 residues.

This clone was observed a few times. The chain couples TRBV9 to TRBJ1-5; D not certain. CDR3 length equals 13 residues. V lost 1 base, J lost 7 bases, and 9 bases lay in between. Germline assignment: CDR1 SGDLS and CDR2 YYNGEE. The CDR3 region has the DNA TGTGCCAGCAGCGTATTCCCAGAACAGCCCCAGCATTTT. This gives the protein CASSVFPEQPQHF. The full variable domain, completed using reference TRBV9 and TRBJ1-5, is DSGVTQTPKHLITATGQRVTLRCSPRSGDLSVYWYQQSLDQGLQFLIQYYNGEERAKGNILERFSAQQFPDLHSELNLSSLELGDSALYFCASSVFPEQPQHFGDGTRLSIL.

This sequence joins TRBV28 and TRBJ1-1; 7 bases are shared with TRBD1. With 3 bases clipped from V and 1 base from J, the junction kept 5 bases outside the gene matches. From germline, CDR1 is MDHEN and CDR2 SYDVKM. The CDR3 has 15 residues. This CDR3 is CASSFSDRRNTEAFF. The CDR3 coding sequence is TGTGCCAGCAGTTTCTCGGACAGGCGGAACACTGAAGCTTTCTTT.

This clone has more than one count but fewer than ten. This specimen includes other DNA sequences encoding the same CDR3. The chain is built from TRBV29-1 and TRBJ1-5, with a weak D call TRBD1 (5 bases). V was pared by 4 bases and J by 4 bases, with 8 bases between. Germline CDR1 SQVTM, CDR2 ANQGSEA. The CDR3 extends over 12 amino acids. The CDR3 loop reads CSVGQGNQPQHF. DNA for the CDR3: TGCAGCGTTGGGCAGGGAAATCAGCCCCAGCATTTT. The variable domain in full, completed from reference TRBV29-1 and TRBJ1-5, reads SAVISQKPSRDICQRGTSLTIQCQVDSQVTMMFWYRQQPGQSLTLIATANQGSEATYESGFVIDKFPISRPNLTFSTLTVSNMSPEDSSIYLCSVGQGNQPQHFGDGTRLSIL.

CDR3 residues: CASSYSGTGYTDTQYF. In DNA, the CDR3 is TGTGCCAGCAGTTACTCAGGGACAGGGTACACAGATACGCAGTATTTT. V gene TRBV6-5 combines with J gene TRBJ2-3, with 9 bases that match TRBD1. The trim removed 0 bases at V and 2 bases at J, leaving 3 bases unmatched. The CDR3 loop spans 16 amino acids. Germline CDR1 MNHEY, CDR2 SVGAGI.

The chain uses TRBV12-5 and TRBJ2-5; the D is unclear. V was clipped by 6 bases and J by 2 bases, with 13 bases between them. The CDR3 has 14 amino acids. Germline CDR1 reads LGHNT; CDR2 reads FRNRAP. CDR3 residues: CASGHRLTQETQYF. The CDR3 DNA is TGTGCTAGTGGACATCGACTTACTCAAGAGACCCAGTACTTC.

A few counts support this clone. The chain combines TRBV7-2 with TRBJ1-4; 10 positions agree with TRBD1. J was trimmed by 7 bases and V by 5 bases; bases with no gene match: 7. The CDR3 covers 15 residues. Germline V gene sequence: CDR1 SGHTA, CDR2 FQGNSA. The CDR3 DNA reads TGTGCCAGCAGCGAGGGGACAGGGGTGGGTGAAAAACTGTTTTTT. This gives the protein CASSEGTGVGEKLFF.

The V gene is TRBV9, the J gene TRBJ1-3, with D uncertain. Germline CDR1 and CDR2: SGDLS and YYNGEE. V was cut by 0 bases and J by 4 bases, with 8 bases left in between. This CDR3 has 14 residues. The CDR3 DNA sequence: TGTGCCAGCAGCGTAGCACAGAAAGGAAACACCATATATTTT. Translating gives CASSVAQKGNTIYF.

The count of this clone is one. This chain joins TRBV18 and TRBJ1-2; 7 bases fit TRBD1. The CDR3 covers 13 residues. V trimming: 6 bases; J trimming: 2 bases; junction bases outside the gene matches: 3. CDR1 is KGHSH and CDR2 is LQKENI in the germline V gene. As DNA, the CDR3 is TGTGCCAGCTCGCAGGGACAGAACTATGGCTACACCTTC. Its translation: CASSQGQNYGYTF.

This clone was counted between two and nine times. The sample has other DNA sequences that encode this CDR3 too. CDR3 DNA sequence: TGCAGCGTTGAACGCGGCACAGATACGCAGTATTTT. This gives the protein CSVERGTDTQYF. The rearrangement links TRBV29-1 to TRBJ2-3; D ambiguous. CDR1 and CDR2 (germline): SQVTM, ANQGSEA. V dropped 2 bases and J dropped 1 base, with 4 bases sitting between them. The CDR3 contains 12 residues.

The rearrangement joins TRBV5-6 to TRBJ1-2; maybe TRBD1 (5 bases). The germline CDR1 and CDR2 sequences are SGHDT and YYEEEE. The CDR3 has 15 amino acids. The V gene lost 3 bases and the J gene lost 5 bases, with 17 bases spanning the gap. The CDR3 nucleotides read TGTGCCAGCAGCTCCCGGGGACTAGGGCCATATGGCTACACCTTC. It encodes CASSSRGLGPYGYTF.

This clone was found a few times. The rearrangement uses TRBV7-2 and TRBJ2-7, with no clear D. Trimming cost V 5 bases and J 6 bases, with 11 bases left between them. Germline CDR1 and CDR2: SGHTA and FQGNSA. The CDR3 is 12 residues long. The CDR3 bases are TGTGCCAGCAGCCCCACTTTTATCGAGCAGTACTTC. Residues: CASSPTFIEQYF.

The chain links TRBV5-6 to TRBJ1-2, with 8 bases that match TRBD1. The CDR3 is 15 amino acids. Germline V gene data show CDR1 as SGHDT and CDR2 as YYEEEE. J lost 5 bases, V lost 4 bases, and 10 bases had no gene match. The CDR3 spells CASSLSDRDGYGYTF. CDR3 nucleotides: TGTGCCAGCAGCCTCTCGGACAGGGACGGGTATGGCTACACCTTC. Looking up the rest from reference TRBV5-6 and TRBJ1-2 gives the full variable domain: DAGVTQSPTHLIKTRGQQVTLRCSPKSGHDTVSWYQQALGQGPQFIFQYYEEEERQRGNFPDRFSGHQFPNYSSELNVNALLLGDSALYLCASSLSDRDGYGYTFGSGTRLTVV.

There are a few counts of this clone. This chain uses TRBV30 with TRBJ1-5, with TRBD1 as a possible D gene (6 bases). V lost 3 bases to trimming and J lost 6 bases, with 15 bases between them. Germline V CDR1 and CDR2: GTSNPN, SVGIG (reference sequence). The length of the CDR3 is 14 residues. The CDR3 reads CAWSGAQGSQPQHF. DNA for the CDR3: TGTGCCTGGAGCGGGGCACAGGGAAGTCAGCCCCAGCATTTT.

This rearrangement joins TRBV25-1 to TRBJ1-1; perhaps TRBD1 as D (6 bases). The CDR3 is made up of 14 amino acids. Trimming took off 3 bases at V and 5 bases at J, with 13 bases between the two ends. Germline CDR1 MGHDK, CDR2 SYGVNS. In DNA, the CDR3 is TGTGCCAGCAGTGACCTCAGGGGTGGGACTGAAGCTTTCTTT. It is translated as CASSDLRGGTEAFF.